Listed below are T cell receptor beta chains from one sample, sequenced in a study of T cell changes during pregnancy in multiple sclerosis. The repertoire was sequenced with immunoSEQ multiplex PCR; TCRdb's copy has only in-frame clones and lacks some. The table records 40,000 to 45,000 clones, about 90% of them present only once. The sequencing here drew on CD4+ T cells from peripheral blood mononuclear cells, taken in the third trimester of pregnancy. The source is a female donor with multiple sclerosis, enrolled in a pregnancy study. Both conserved end residues are part of each CDR3. The D gene is left open where the match is weak. Where a row states a size, it is once, few, many or the class of an expanded clone; other rows omit it.

j_call v_call clone_size d_call cdr3_nt cdr3_aa
TRBJ2-7 TRBV6-5 - TRBD2 TGTGCCAGCAGGCGTTGGCGGGAGGGCCAGTACGAGCAGTACTTC CASRRWREGQYEQYF
TRBJ1-2 TRBV6-1 - - TGTGCCAGCAGTGATAGATTGGGAAGGGGCTATGGCTACACCTTC CASSDRLGRGYGYTF
TRBJ1-2 TRBV7-2 - - TGTGCCAGCAGCTTAGACCGGACAGCTGATAACTATGGCTACACCTTC CASSLDRTADNYGYTF
TRBJ2-1 TRBV6-1 once - TGTGCCAGCAGAAATAGCTGGTCCTACAATGAGCAGTTCTTC CASRNSWSYNEQFF
TRBJ2-2 TRBV29-1 once TRBD2 TGCAGCGTTTCCCCGGGGGGCACCGGGGAGCTGTTTTTT CSVSPGGTGELFF
TRBJ2-1 TRBV9 - - TGTGCCAGCAGCCCCGGTTCTACCGGCTCCTACAATGAGCAGTTCTTC CASSPGSTGSYNEQFF
TRBJ2-2 TRBV28 - TRBD1 TGTGCCAGCAGAGGGACAGGGTGGGACACCGGGGAGCTGTTTTTT CASRGTGWDTGELFF
TRBJ2-2 TRBV7-3 once TRBD2 TGTGCCAGCAGCTACCCCTCGGGACTAGCGGGAGAAGGGACCGGGGAGCTGTTTTTT CASSYPSGLAGEGTGELFF
TRBJ2-1 TRBV4-2 few - TGTGCCAGCAGCTCGACTAGTTCGGAGCAGTTCTTC CASSSTSSEQFF
TRBJ2-7 TRBV6-5 - - TGTGCCAGCAGAATACTAGGTATTGCTGGGGAGCAGTACTTC CASRILGIAGEQYF
TRBJ2-1 TRBV9 once - TGTGCCAGCGGAGATAATGAGCAGTTCTTC CASGDNEQFF
TRBJ2-6 TRBV5-4 - TRBD2 TGTGCCAGCAGCCGCGGGGGGGGGAATTCCCTCTCTGGGGCCAACGTCCTGACTTTC CASSRGGGNSLSGANVLTF
TRBJ2-1 TRBV7-3 - TRBD2 TGTGCCAGCAGCTTGAGTCTAGCGGGATCCGAGCAGTTCTTC CASSLSLAGSEQFF
TRBJ2-1 TRBV11-3 - TRBD2 TGTGCCAGCAGCCAACGAAGCGGGGGCAAGTACAATGAGCAGTTCTTC CASSQRSGGKYNEQFF
TRBJ2-7 TRBV5-1 - - TGCGCCAGCAGCGCACAGGGTCCATCCTACGAGCAGTACTTC CASSAQGPSYEQYF
TRBJ2-2 TRBV9 - - TGTGCCAGCAGCGTAGTTCGAGGGCCTCCCGGGGAGCTGTTTTTT CASSVVRGPPGELFF
TRBJ1-2 TRBV19 - TRBD1 TGTGCCAGTAGTATATTTAGCGGATCGACAGGGTCCGGCGGTGGCTACACCTTC CASSIFSGSTGSGGGYTF
TRBJ2-1 TRBV4-1 few - TGCGCCAGCAGCCAAGATGGGCCAGGGATGGGGAATGAGCAGTTCTTC CASSQDGPGMGNEQFF
TRBJ2-7 TRBV5-6 once TRBD2 TGTGCCAGCAGCTTTGTAATAGCGGGAGAGCAGTACTTC CASSFVIAGEQYF
TRBJ2-5 TRBV9 - TRBD1 TGTGCCAGCAGCGTAGAACCAGGGGGTCGACAAGAGACCCAGTACTTC CASSVEPGGRQETQYF
TRBJ1-3 TRBV29-1 - TRBD1 TGCAGCGTCAGGACAGGGTCTGGAAACACCATATATTTT CSVRTGSGNTIYF
TRBJ2-1 TRBV5-6 - - TGTGCCAGCAGCCCTGACAGCCTGTTATACAATGAGCAGTTCTTC CASSPDSLLYNEQFF
TRBJ1-1 TRBV6-5 - - TGTGCCAGCAGTTTCCTCCCCCGGGGGGGAAACACTGAAGCTTTCTTT CASSFLPRGGNTEAFF
TRBJ2-3 TRBV19 - TRBD2 TGTGCCAGTAGCTTAATGAGACTAGCGGGAGGGACAGATACGCAGTATTTT CASSLMRLAGGTDTQYF
TRBJ1-6 TRBV6-5 - - TGTGCCAGCAGTTTTGGGAGATCGGGGGGTTCACCCCTCCACTTT CASSFGRSGGSPLHF
TRBJ2-7 TRBV6-5 - TRBD2 TGTGCCAGCACCCGGACTAGATCGGATATTTACGAGCAGTACTTC CASTRTRSDIYEQYF
TRBJ2-3 TRBV11-2 - TRBD1 TGTGCCAGCAGCTTAGAAGGTAGGGGGCCAGATACGCAGTATTTT CASSLEGRGPDTQYF
TRBJ1-4 TRBV7-8 - - TGTGCCAGCAGCTTGGGCCTCCATGGCAATGAAAAACTGTTTTTT CASSLGLHGNEKLFF
TRBJ2-3 TRBV5-6 - TRBD1 TGTGCCAGCAGCCCGACCCGGGACAGAAGTTTTTATACGCAGTATTTT CASSPTRDRSFYTQYF
TRBJ2-5 TRBV2 - - TGTGCCAGCAGATACCTACTAGCTGGAGAAGAGACCCAGTACTTC CASRYLLAGEETQYF
TRBJ1-2 TRBV4-3 once TRBD1 TGCGCCAGCAGCCAAGTCTCCGGGACAGGGGCGTTCTATGGCTACACCTTC CASSQVSGTGAFYGYTF
TRBJ2-2 TRBV7-3 - - TGTGCCAGCAGCCAGAGGGCAGGGGCCACCGGGGAGCTGTTTTTT CASSQRAGATGELFF
TRBJ2-7 TRBV5-1 - - TGCGCCAGCAGCTTGGGCACTGGAGGCGAGCAGTACTTC CASSLGTGGEQYF
TRBJ1-1 TRBV6-6 - - TGTGCCAGCAGTTACGGGGTACAGGAGAACACTGAAGCTTTCTTT CASSYGVQENTEAFF
TRBJ1-1 TRBV6-1 - - TGTGCCAGCAGCCCTCACAGTATAATGAACACTGAAGCTTTCTTT CASSPHSIMNTEAFF
TRBJ1-1 TRBV5-1 - TRBD1 TGCGCCAGCACCAAGAACAGGGGCGGGACTGAAGCTTTCTTT CASTKNRGGTEAFF
TRBJ1-2 TRBV5-4 - - TGTGCCAGCAGCGACGCGCACCGGGGCTATGGCTACACCTTC CASSDAHRGYGYTF
TRBJ2-2 TRBV7-3 - TRBD2 TGTGCCAGCAGCCCAGGACTAGCCCCTCCCGGGGAGCTGTTTTTT CASSPGLAPPGELFF
TRBJ2-3 TRBV7-2 - TRBD1 TGTGCCAGCAGCCACCAAGGACAGGGAAGCACAGATACGCAGTATTTT CASSHQGQGSTDTQYF
TRBJ2-7 TRBV19 - - TGTGCCAGTAGTCCCCAATACTACTCCGAGCAGTACTTC CASSPQYYSEQYF
TRBJ2-5 TRBV5-1 - - TGCGCCAGCACCGAGGGTAGCCGGCGGGCCCTCGAGACCCAGTACTTC CASTEGSRRALETQYF
TRBJ2-2 TRBV9 - TRBD1 TGTGCCAGCAGCGTGCAGACAGGGAGTCCCGGGGAGCTGTTTTTT CASSVQTGSPGELFF